The rows below give T cell receptor beta chains drawn from one sample of a study of T cells in Graves' hyperthyroidism and ophthalmopathy. Each CDR3 protein gets one entry after TCRdb re-called the multiplex PCR reads with MiXCR. The sample contains about 560,000 distinct CDR3 sequences, 14% of which appear only once. The sequenced sample consisted of blood. These receptors were collected from a woman in her thirties or forties with Graves' hyperthyroidism. The CDR3 runs from the conserved cysteine through the conserved F or W. Fields, in order: clone size, J gene, D gene, V gene, CDR3 DNA, CDR3 protein. D genes are given only for firm matches. Rows may omit the clone size; those that give it use once, few, many or a size class.

many | TRBJ2-7 | . | TRBV3-1 | TGTGCCAGCAGCCAAGAGGGGGGCTTAGACGAGCAGTACTTC | CASSQEGGLDEQYF
many | TRBJ1-2 | . | TRBV6-1 | TGTGCCAGCACGCGAGTCCTAGGAGAAGGCTACACCTTC | CASTRVLGEGYTF
. | TRBJ1-2 | . | TRBV19 | TGTGCCAGTAGTATTGACACGCCTAACTATGGCTACACCTTC | CASSIDTPNYGYTF
few | TRBJ1-3 | . | TRBV11-3 | TGTGCCAGCAGCCACCCAAATTACTCTGGAAACACCATATATTTT | CASSHPNYSGNTIYF
many | TRBJ1-1 | . | TRBV20-1 | TGCAGTGCTAACTACCGGAACACTGAAGCTTTCTTT | CSANYRNTEAFF
few | TRBJ2-1 | TRBD1 | TRBV10-3 | TGTGCCACCACAGGGAGGCAGGGGGCCAGCTCCTACAATGAGCAGTTCTTC | CATTGRQGASSYNEQFF
many | TRBJ2-7 | . | TRBV12-3/TRBV12-4 | TGTGCCAGCAGTTTAGGTCGAAGCACCTACGAGCAGTACTTC | CASSLGRSTYEQYF
many | TRBJ2-3 | . | TRBV28 | TGTGCCAGCAGTTCTCAGGGGCGGACAGATACGCAGTATTTT | CASSSQGRTDTQYF
many | TRBJ2-3 | . | TRBV7-3 | TGTGCCAGCAGCGTGGGACGGAGCACAGATACGCAGTATTTT | CASSVGRSTDTQYF
many | TRBJ2-1 | . | TRBV30 | TGTGCCTGGAGTTTACAGGGTGGCAATGAGCAGTTCTTC | CAWSLQGGNEQFF
few | TRBJ2-2 | TRBD1 | TRBV29-1 | TGCAGCGTTGAAGGAATTTTACAGGGGGCTGCCACCGGGGAGCTGTTTTTT | CSVEGILQGAATGELFF
many | TRBJ2-7 | . | TRBV20-1 | TGCAGTGCTAGAGATCAGGAATCCTACGAGCAGTACTTC | CSARDQESYEQYF
. | TRBJ1-1 | . | TRBV29-1 | TGCAGCGTTGAAGGGGGGCGTACGACTGAAGCTTTCTTT | CSVEGGRTTEAFF
. | TRBJ2-3 | TRBD2 | TRBV30 | TGTGCCTGGGGAACCGGGACTAGCGGGAGAGGAGATACGCAGTATTTT | CAWGTGTSGRGDTQYF
. | TRBJ1-3 | . | TRBV5-1 | TGCGCCAGCTGTTTGACAGATACTACCTCTGGAAACACCATATATTTT | CASCLTDTTSGNTIYF
many | TRBJ2-5 | TRBD1 | TRBV30 | TGTGCCTGGAGGACGGGACAGGGAGTTGGGGAGACCCAGTACTTC | CAWRTGQGVGETQYF
. | TRBJ2-7 | TRBD1 | TRBV15 | TGTGCCACCAGCAGAGCCCTAGGTAGGACAGGGAACTACGAGCAGTACTTC | CATSRALGRTGNYEQYF
few | TRBJ2-1 | TRBD2 | TRBV6-1 | TGTGCCAGCAAGGCGGGAGTGAGCAATGAGCAGTTCTTC | CASKAGVSNEQFF
few | TRBJ1-1 | TRBD1 | TRBV20-1 | TGCAGTGCTAGTTGGGGACAGTCGGAAGCTTTCTTT | CSASWGQSEAFF
. | TRBJ1-2 | . | TRBV28 | TGTGCCTCCTACTCCGGGGCTAACTATGGCTACACCTTC | CASYSGANYGYTF
many | TRBJ2-4 | TRBD2 | TRBV28 | TGTGCCAGCCGATTCGGACTAGCGGGAGAGGAGGGCATTCAGTACTTC | CASRFGLAGEEGIQYF
many | TRBJ2-1 | TRBD1 | TRBV6-6 | TGTGCCAGCAGTTACTCGAATTCAGGGGGCAATGAGCAGTTCTTC | CASSYSNSGGNEQFF
many | TRBJ1-2 | TRBD1 | TRBV2 | TGTGCCAGCATTGAGGACAGGGATAACTATGGCTACACCTTC | CASIEDRDNYGYTF
. | TRBJ2-7 | TRBD2 | TRBV30 | TGTGCCTGGAGTACCGGGGGCGGGGGGTTCGAGCAGTACTTC | CAWSTGGGGFEQYF
many | TRBJ2-6 | . | TRBV28 | TGTGCCAGCAGTTCCTCATTTGGTAACAGGGGGGGAATCTCTGGGGCCAACGTCCTGACTTTC | CASSSSFGNRGGISGANVLTF
many | TRBJ2-6 | . | TRBV30 | TGTGCCTGGAGGGACAGAGAATCTGGGGCCAACGTCCTGACTTTC | CAWRDRESGANVLTF
. | TRBJ2-7 | TRBD1 | TRBV18 | TGTGCCAGCTCAGCGAGACAGGGGTCGAGCTCCTACGAGCAGTACTTC | CASSARQGSSSYEQYF
. | TRBJ2-2 | TRBD2 | TRBV3-1 | TGTGCCAGCAGCCAAGATCTTGAGACTAGCGGGAGGCACCGGGAGCTGTTTTTT | CASSQDLETSGRHRELFF
. | TRBJ2-7 | . | TRBV10-2 | TGCGCCAGCAGTGAGTCTAAGGGGTATGGCTCCTACGAGCAGTACTTC | CASSESKGYGSYEQYF
. | TRBJ2-7 | TRBD2 | TRBV27 | TGTGCCAGCAGCCGCCCCTCTTCGGGAGGGGCCGTTGGGGCTGGGGGATACGAGCAGTACTTC | CASSRPSSGGAVGAGGYEQYF
many | TRBJ2-1 | . | TRBV28 | TGTGCCAGCAGTTCCTCGGGGACTTTAGAGAATGAGCAGTTCTTC | CASSSSGTLENEQFF
many | TRBJ2-7 | . | TRBV7-8 | TGTGCCAGCAGCTTACAGGGGTCCCTCTACGAGCAGTACTTC | CASSLQGSLYEQYF
few | TRBJ1-2 | . | TRBV5-1 | TGCGCCAGCAGCTTTTCAGGACAGCCTAACTATGGCTACACCTTC | CASSFSGQPNYGYTF
many | TRBJ1-4 | TRBD1 | TRBV27 | TGTGCCAGCACCTCGTCGTACAGGGGGCAGGAAACTAATGAAAAACTGTTTTTT | CASTSSYRGQETNEKLFF
many | TRBJ2-5 | TRBD2 | TRBV28 | TGTGCCAGCAGATTGGGACTAGCAGAGACCCAGTACTTC | CASRLGLAETQYF
many | TRBJ2-5 | TRBD2 | TRBV7-2 | TGTGCCAGCAGCTACCTGGGACTAGCGGGAGGCAACCAAGAGACCCAGTACTTC | CASSYLGLAGGNQETQYF
. | TRBJ2-7 | TRBD2 | TRBV6-6 | TGTGCCAGCAGTTACTCGATGGGTAGCGGGTCCTACGAGCAGTACTTC | CASSYSMGSGSYEQYF
. | TRBJ2-1 | . | TRBV9 | TGTGCCAGCAGCGCCCCACACCACAATGAGCAGTTCTTC | CASSAPHHNEQFF
. | TRBJ2-1 | TRBD2 | TRBV30 | TGTGCCTGGAGTCGGGCTAGCGGGTCCTACAATGAGCAGTTCTTC | CAWSRASGSYNEQFF
many | TRBJ1-1 | . | TRBV3-1 | TGTGCCAGCAGCCGGCAAGGGTACGGCACTGAAGCTTTCTTT | CASSRQGYGTEAFF
few | TRBJ2-5 | TRBD1 | TRBV13 | TGTGCCAGCAGCTACCACAGGGGAATGTTAGAGACCCAGTACTTC | CASSYHRGMLETQYF
many | TRBJ2-1 | . | TRBV7-6 | TGTGCCAGCAGCTATATCTCCTACAATGAGCAGTTCTTC | CASSYISYNEQFF
few | TRBJ1-1 | . | TRBV3-1 | TGTGCCAGCAGCCGAGGAGTTTTGAACACTGAAGCTTCCTTT | CASSRGVLNTEASF
few | TRBJ1-1 | . | TRBV28 | TGTGCCAGCAGTGGGCCTTCCATTTTGGGCACTGAAGCTTTCTTT | CASSGPSILGTEAFF
many | TRBJ2-2 | TRBD2 | TRBV6-1 | TGTGCCAGCAGTAGGACTAGCGGGAGGGCCACCGGGGAGCTGTTTTTT | CASSRTSGRATGELFF
many | TRBJ2-1 | TRBD2 | TRBV7-2 | TGTGCCAGCAGCTTTCGGACTAGCGGGAGTTTGCTCTCTAGGGATGAGCAGTTCTTC | CASSFRTSGSLLSRDEQFF
. | TRBJ1-6 | . | TRBV20-1 | TGCAGTGCTAGAGATCACCAGGATTCACCCCTCCACTTT | CSARDHQDSPLHF
. | TRBJ2-1 | . | TRBV4-1 | TGCGCCAGCAGCCAAGGTGTGGAAGGGTGGTATACCAATGAGCAGTTCTTC | CASSQGVEGWYTNEQFF
many | TRBJ2-7 | . | TRBV28 | TGTGCCAGCACCTTGGGGGCCTACTCCTACGAGCAGTACTTC | CASTLGAYSYEQYF
many | TRBJ2-7 | TRBD1 | TRBV5-1 | TGCGCCAGCACCCGGGGGACCGGGACAGGTTCCTACGAGCAGTACTTC | CASTRGTGTGSYEQYF
many | TRBJ2-2 | . | TRBV12-5 | TGTGCTAGTGGTTTGGTACGCAGTAGCACCGGGGAGCTGTTTTTT | CASGLVRSSTGELFF
many | TRBJ2-2 | . | TRBV20-1 | TGCAGTGCTGTAAGCACCGGGGAGCTGTTTTTT | CSAVSTGELFF
few | TRBJ1-6 | . | TRBV12-3/TRBV12-4 | TGTGCCAGCAGTCCCCCAGGGGCCCCTAGTTCACCCCTCCACTTT | CASSPPGAPSSPLHF
many | TRBJ2-1 | . | TRBV7-9 | TGTGCCAGCAGCACCCGACGGTACAATGAGCAGTTCTTC | CASSTRRYNEQFF